Included here is one T cell receptor beta chain sequence, with context. What it binds is not known. These data originate in a study of radiation and T cells in renal cell carcinoma. Background on the study: Nephrectomy followed 15 Gy stereotactic body radiation by 4 weeks. The study's findings and limits: Pretreatment tumor biopsies were lacking, so baseline clonotypes are unknown. In blood, top tumor clones expanded by 2 weeks, shrinking by 4.

Germline V gene sequence: CDR1 GTSNPN, CDR2 SVGIG (reference sequence). CDR3 length: 14 residues. V dropped 2 bases and J dropped 0 bases, with 10 bases sitting between them. Data came from immunoSEQ multiplex PCR; TCRdb stores just in-frame clones and leaves some out. This sample has 70,000 to 90,000 clones, with 80% to 90% found just once. Time point given: blood 2 weeks post-SBRT. Sample treatment: 15 Gy SBRT to primary tumor, nephrectomy 4 weeks later. The tumor was a clear cell renal cell carcinoma. The chain couples TRBV30 to TRBJ2-5; D uncertain. This TCR came from a woman aged 50 to 60 with renal cell carcinoma. The sequencing here drew on blood, taken from a patient whose treatment included radiotherapy and nephrectomy. The CDR3 nucleotides read TGTGCCTGGAGTCTCCGGGCGTACCAAGAGACCCAGTACTTC. Translated, it gives CAWSLRAYQETQYF.